Listed below are T cell receptor beta chains from one sample, sequenced in a study of shared clonotypes between healthy human individuals. Produced via immunoSEQ multiplex PCR; TCRdb's table is partial and in-frame only. Altogether hundreds of thousands of clones are present, approximately 96% being singletons, with the ten largest covering less than 0.3%. The specimen sequenced was naive CD8+ T cells sorted from blood. Receptors originate from a man in his thirties or forties in good health. CDR3s include the opening cysteine and the closing phenylalanine or tryptophan. The D gene is left open where the match is weak. The size entry is marked missing in some rows and otherwise reads once, few, many or a size class.

TRBV7-9	-	TRBJ2-1	TRBD1	TGTGCCAGCAGCTTGGAAGACAGGGGGCCTTACAATGAGCAGTTCTTC	CASSLEDRGPYNEQFF
TRBV9	-	TRBJ2-1	TRBD2	TGTGCCAGCAGCGTAGATACTAGCGAATACAATGAGCAGTTCTTC	CASSVDTSEYNEQFF
TRBV27	-	TRBJ2-7	-	TGTGCCAGCTCCCTAATCGGTGCGACGTCCTACGAGCAGTACTTC	CASSLIGATSYEQYF
TRBV9	-	TRBJ1-1	-	TGTGCCAGCAGCGTAGGGGGTCGAACTGAAGCTTTCTTT	CASSVGGRTEAFF
TRBV5-1	-	TRBJ2-5	-	TGCGCCAGCAGCTTGGAGGGGACCCAAGAGACCCAGTACTTC	CASSLEGTQETQYF
TRBV7-6	-	TRBJ2-1	-	TGTGCCAGCAGCTACCTAGACCGGGAGCAGTTCTTC	CASSYLDREQFF
TRBV11-2	-	TRBJ1-5	-	TGTGCCAGCAGCTTAAACAGTCAGCCCAATCAGCCCCAGCATTTT	CASSLNSQPNQPQHF
TRBV7-3	-	TRBJ2-7	TRBD1	TGTGCCAGCAGCGCCGGGACAGGGAACGAGCAGTACTTC	CASSAGTGNEQYF
TRBV14	-	TRBJ2-7	-	TGTGCCAGCAGCCAACTCACTAGTCCGGTCTACGAGCAGTACTTC	CASSQLTSPVYEQYF
TRBV27	-	TRBJ2-3	TRBD2	TGTGCCAGCATGGCTAGCGGGAGCCGAGTAGCAGATACGCAGTATTTT	CASMASGSRVADTQYF
TRBV28	-	TRBJ1-2	-	TGTGCCAGCAGTTTATGGCAGGGCCCCACGGGAGGCTACACCTTC	CASSLWQGPTGGYTF
TRBV7-2	-	TRBJ2-5	-	TGTGCCAGCAGCTACGACCGGGCCCCGGGCCGCCCCGGAGAGACCCAGTACTTC	CASSYDRAPGRPGETQYF
TRBV5-1	-	TRBJ2-1	-	TGCGCCAGCAGCGGGGGGGCGGACAGACGCTCCTACAATGAGCAGTTCTTC	CASSGGADRRSYNEQFF
TRBV19	-	TRBJ2-3	-	TGTGCCAGTAGTCCTGACAGGACGCCAGATACGCAGTATTTT	CASSPDRTPDTQYF
TRBV5-6	-	TRBJ1-3	-	TGTGCCAGCAGCCTCGGTGTCAGGATGATGACCATATATTTT	CASSLGVRMMTIYF
TRBV27	-	TRBJ2-3	TRBD2	TGTGCCAGCAGTTTAGGGACTAATCCTAGCACAGATACGCAGTATTTT	CASSLGTNPSTDTQYF
TRBV13	-	TRBJ2-5	TRBD2	TGTGCCAGCAGCGCTAGCGGGAACCAAGAGACCCAGTACTTC	CASSASGNQETQYF
TRBV5-1	-	TRBJ2-3	-	TGCGCCAGCAGCTTGGACAGTCTTTCGACAGATACGCAGTATTTT	CASSLDSLSTDTQYF
TRBV27	-	TRBJ2-3	-	TGTGCCAGCAAATTGTCTCTGGTCACAGATACGCAGTATTTT	CASKLSLVTDTQYF
TRBV11-1	once	TRBJ2-7	TRBD2	TGTGCCAGCAGCTTTAGCGGGATGAAGGCCGAGCAGTACTTC	CASSFSGMKAEQYF
TRBV27	-	TRBJ1-2	-	TGTGCCAGCAGTTTATCGGGCAGGGACTACACCTTC	CASSLSGRDYTF
TRBV27	-	TRBJ2-7	TRBD1	TGTGCCAGCAGTACATCGACAGGGGGCTACGAGCAGTACTTC	CASSTSTGGYEQYF
TRBV4-1	-	TRBJ2-1	TRBD2	TGCGCCAGCGGTTCTAGCGGGAGGGCCCACAATGAGCAGTTCTTC	CASGSSGRAHNEQFF
TRBV11-2	-	TRBJ1-1	-	TGTGCCAGCAGCCCCCTCATAGGAAAGAGCACTGAAGCTTTCTTT	CASSPLIGKSTEAFF
TRBV23-1	-	TRBJ2-2	TRBD1	TGCGCCAGCAGTCACCACCCCCATGGGACAGGGGCTGGGACCGGGGAGCTGTTTTTT	CASSHHPHGTGAGTGELFF
TRBV29-1	few	TRBJ2-5	TRBD2	TGCAGCGTTGAAGAAGCGGGGGATACAAAAGAGACCCAGTACTTC	CSVEEAGDTKETQYF
TRBV13	-	TRBJ2-1	TRBD2	TGTGCCAGCAGCTCAATGACTAGCGGACGGCAGTTCTTC	CASSSMTSGRQFF
TRBV19	-	TRBJ2-3	-	TGTGCCAGTAGTATTACAGAGGCCACAGATACGCAGTATTTT	CASSITEATDTQYF
TRBV11-2	-	TRBJ1-1	-	TGTGCCAGCAGCTTGCTCGAGGGCGTGGCTTTCTTT	CASSLLEGVAFF
TRBV7-9	-	TRBJ1-2	TRBD1	TGTGCCAGCAGCGCGGACCGGGACAGAATTTGGGGCTACACCTTC	CASSADRDRIWGYTF
TRBV5-1	-	TRBJ2-7	TRBD2	TGCGCCAGCAGCCCTAGCGGGAGGGCCCACGAGCAGTACTTC	CASSPSGRAHEQYF
TRBV6-6	-	TRBJ2-2	TRBD2	TGTGCCACTCTAGCGGGAGGCACCGGGGAGCTGTTTTTT	CATLAGGTGELFF
TRBV5-4	-	TRBJ2-5	-	TGTGCCAGCAGCTCCCCAACAGGCGGAGTCCAAGAGACCCAGTACTTC	CASSSPTGGVQETQYF
TRBV27	once	TRBJ2-1	TRBD2	TGTGCCAGCAGCAATAGCGGGAGCTCCTACAATGAGCAGTTCTTC	CASSNSGSSYNEQFF
TRBV7-9	few	TRBJ2-2	TRBD1	TGTGCCAGCAGCCTCGGACAGGGTTGGAACACCGGGGAGCTGTTTTTT	CASSLGQGWNTGELFF
TRBV10-3	once	TRBJ1-4	TRBD1	TGTGCCATCAGTGAGCCGGGACAGGGCCTTGAAAAACTGTTTTTT	CAISEPGQGLEKLFF
TRBV11-2	-	TRBJ2-1	-	TGTGCCAGCAGCTCGGCCCCCCTTAGCTCCTACAATGAGCAGTTCTTC	CASSSAPLSSYNEQFF
TRBV9	-	TRBJ2-1	TRBD1	TGTGCCAGCAGCGTAGAACAGGGGCAAGGTGATGAGCAGTTCTTC	CASSVEQGQGDEQFF
TRBV7-2	-	TRBJ1-1	-	TGTGCCAGCAGCCAAGGAGCCACTGAAGCTTTCTTT	CASSQGATEAFF
TRBV27	-	TRBJ2-7	TRBD2	TGTGCCAGCAGTTCGGGACTAGCGGGAGGATCCTACGAGCAGTACTTC	CASSSGLAGGSYEQYF
TRBV7-6	-	TRBJ2-7	-	TGTGCCAGCAGCTTTGGTACAGGGACCCCCTACGAGCAGTACTTC	CASSFGTGTPYEQYF
TRBV28	-	TRBJ1-1	TRBD1	TGTGCCAGCAGTTTACTAGACAGGGGGAAGGGGGACACTGAAGCTTTCTTT	CASSLLDRGKGDTEAFF
TRBV27	-	TRBJ1-1	-	TGTGCCAGCAGTTTAGAGCTATCGGGCACTGAAGCTTTCTTT	CASSLELSGTEAFF
TRBV10-3	-	TRBJ2-7	-	TGTGCCATCAGTGGCGTGGGAGAGGCCTACGAGCAGTACTTC	CAISGVGEAYEQYF
TRBV6-1	-	TRBJ1-2	-	TGTGCCAGCAGTGAAGGGTCCGGTACAGAGAGCTATGGCTACACCTTC	CASSEGSGTESYGYTF
TRBV5-6	-	TRBJ1-1	-	TGTGCCAGCAGCTTTAGGGCGCCTAGTGAAGCTTTCTTT	CASSFRAPSEAFF
TRBV15	-	TRBJ2-5	-	TGTGCCACCAGCAGAGACGGGAGTGCGGAGACCCAGTACTTC	CATSRDGSAETQYF
TRBV5-6	-	TRBJ2-7	-	TGTGCCGCGGGAATTGGGACGGTTTCCTACGAGCAGTACTTC	CAAGIGTVSYEQYF
TRBV18	-	TRBJ2-1	-	TGTGCCAGCTCACCACCGGGGGGCGGTGGCCACAATGAGCAGTTCTTC	CASSPPGGGGHNEQFF
TRBV5-1	-	TRBJ2-7	TRBD1	TGCGCCAGCAGCATATGGGACAGAAGTTACGAGCAGTACTTC	CASSIWDRSYEQYF